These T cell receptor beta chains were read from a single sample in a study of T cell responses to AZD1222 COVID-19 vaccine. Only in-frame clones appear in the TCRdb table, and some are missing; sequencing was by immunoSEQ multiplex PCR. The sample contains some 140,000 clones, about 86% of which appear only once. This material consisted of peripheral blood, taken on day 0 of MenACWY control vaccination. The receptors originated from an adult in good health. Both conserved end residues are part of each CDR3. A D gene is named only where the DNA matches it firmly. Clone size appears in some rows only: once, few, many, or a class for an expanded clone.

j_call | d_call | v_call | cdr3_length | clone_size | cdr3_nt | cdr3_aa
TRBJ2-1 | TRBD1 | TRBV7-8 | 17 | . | TGTGCCAGCAGCTTAGAGGATTGGGGACAGACGAAGAATGAGCAGTTCTTC | CASSLEDWGQTKNEQFF
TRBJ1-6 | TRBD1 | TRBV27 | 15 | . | TGTGCCAGCAAATCAGGGGACAGCTATAATTCACCCCTCCACTTT | CASKSGDSYNSPLHF
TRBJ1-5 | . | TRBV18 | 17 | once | TGTGCCAGCTCACCGAGCGCGCAGGGAATTAGCAATCAGCCCCAGCATTTT | CASSPSAQGISNQPQHF
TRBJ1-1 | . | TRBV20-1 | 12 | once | TGCAGTGCTAGTATTGGGGACACTGAAGCTTTCTTT | CSASIGDTEAFF
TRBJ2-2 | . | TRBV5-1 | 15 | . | TGCGCCAGCAGCGAGGGACCGTCGAACACCGGGGAGCTGTTTTTT | CASSEGPSNTGELFF
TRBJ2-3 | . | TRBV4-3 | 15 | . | TGCGCCAGCAGCCACCGTGACGGTAGCACAGATACGCAGTATTTT | CASSHRDGSTDTQYF
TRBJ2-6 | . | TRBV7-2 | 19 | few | TGTGCCAGCAGCTTACTTTTGCTTACCCCGAGGGCGGGGGCCAACGTCCTGACTTTC | CASSLLLLTPRAGANVLTF
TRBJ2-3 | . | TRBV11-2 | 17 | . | TGTGCCAGCAGCTTTTGGGCCGCGGCGATCTCCACAGATACGCAGTATTTT | CASSFWAAAISTDTQYF
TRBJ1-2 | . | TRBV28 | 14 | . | TGTGCCAGCAGTTTGGCCTCCCGGGGCTATGGCTACACCTTC | CASSLASRGYGYTF
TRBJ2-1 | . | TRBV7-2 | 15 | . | TGTGCCAGCAGAGCTGTAGCCAGCTCCTACAATGAGCAGTTCTTC | CASRAVASSYNEQFF
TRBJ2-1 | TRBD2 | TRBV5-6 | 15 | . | TGTGCCAGCAGCCAACTAGCGGAGGTGAACAATGAGCAGTTCTTC | CASSQLAEVNNEQFF
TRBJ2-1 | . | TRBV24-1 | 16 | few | TGTGCCACCAGTGATTTGCTTCCTGGAGGAAACAATGAGCAGTTCTTC | CATSDLLPGGNNEQFF
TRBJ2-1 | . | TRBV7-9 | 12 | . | TGTGCCAGCAGCCAACCAGTAGGTGAGCAGTTCTTC | CASSQPVGEQFF